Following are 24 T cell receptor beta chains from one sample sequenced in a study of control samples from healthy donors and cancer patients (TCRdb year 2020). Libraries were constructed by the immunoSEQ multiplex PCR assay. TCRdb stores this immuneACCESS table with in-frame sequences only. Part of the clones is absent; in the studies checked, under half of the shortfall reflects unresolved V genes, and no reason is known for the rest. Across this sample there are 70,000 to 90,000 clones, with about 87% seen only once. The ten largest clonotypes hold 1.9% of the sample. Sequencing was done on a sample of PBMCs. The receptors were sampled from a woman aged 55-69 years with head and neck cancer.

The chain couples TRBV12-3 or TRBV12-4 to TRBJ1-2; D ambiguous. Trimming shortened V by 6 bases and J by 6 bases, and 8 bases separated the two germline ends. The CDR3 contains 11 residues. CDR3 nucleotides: TGTGCCAGCAGGGGTAGAAATGGCTACACCTTC. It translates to CASRGRNGYTF.

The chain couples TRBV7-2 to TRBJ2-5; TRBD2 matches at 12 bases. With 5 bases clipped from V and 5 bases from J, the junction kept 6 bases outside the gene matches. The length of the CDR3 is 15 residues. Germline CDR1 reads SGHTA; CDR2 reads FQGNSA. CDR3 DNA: TGTGCCAGCAGCCCTGGACTAGCGGGAAGGGAGACCCAGTACTTC. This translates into CASSPGLAGRETQYF.

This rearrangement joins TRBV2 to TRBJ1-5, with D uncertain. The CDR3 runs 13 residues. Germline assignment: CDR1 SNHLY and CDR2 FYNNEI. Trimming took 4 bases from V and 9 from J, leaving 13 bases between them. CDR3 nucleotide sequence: TGTGCCAGCAGTGCGGGCAGCGCATGGCCCCAGCATTTT. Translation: CASSAGSAWPQHF.

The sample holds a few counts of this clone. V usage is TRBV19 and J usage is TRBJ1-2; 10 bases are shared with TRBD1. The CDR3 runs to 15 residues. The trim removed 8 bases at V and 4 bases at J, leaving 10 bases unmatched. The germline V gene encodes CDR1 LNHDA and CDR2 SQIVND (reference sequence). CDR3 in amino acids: CASQLGQGPTYGYTF. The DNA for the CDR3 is TGTGCCAGTCAATTGGGACAGGGGCCGACCTATGGCTACACCTTC. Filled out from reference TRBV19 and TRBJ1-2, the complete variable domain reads DGGITQSPKYLFRKEGQNVTLSCEQNLNHDAMYWYRQDPGQGLRLIYYSQIVNDFQKGDIAEGYSVSREKKESFPLTVTSAQKNPTAFYLCASQLGQGPTYGYTFGSGTRLTVV.

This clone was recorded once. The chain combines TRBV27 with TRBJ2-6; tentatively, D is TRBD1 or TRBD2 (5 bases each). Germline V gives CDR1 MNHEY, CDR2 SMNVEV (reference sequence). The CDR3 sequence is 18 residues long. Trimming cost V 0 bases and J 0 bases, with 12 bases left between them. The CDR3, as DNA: TGTGCCAGCAGTTTATCACTTGGGGACCTCTCTGGGGCCAACGTCCTGACTTTC. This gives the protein CASSLSLGDLSGANVLTF.

The CDR3 reads CASSVADNQPQHF. The DNA of the CDR3 is TGTGCCAGCAGCGTAGCTGACAATCAGCCCCAGCATTTT. The chain joins TRBV9 to TRBJ1-5; D is unclear. CDR1 SGDLS and CDR2 YYNGEE come from the germline V gene. The CDR3 length is 13 residues. V gave up 0 bases and J gave up 3 bases, with 4 bases separating them.

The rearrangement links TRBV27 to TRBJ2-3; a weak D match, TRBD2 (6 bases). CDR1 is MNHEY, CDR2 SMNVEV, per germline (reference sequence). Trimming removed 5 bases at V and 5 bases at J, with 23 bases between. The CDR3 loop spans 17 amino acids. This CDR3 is CASSPSGGAPDRDTQYF. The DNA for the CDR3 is TGTGCCAGCAGTCCTTCCGGGGGTGCGCCAGATAGAGATACGCAGTATTTT.

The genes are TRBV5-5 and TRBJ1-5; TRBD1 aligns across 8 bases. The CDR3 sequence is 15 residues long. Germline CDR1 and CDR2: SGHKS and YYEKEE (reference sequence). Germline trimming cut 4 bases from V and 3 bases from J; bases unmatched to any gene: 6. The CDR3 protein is CASSQGAWDNQPQHF. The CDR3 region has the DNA TGTGCCAGCAGCCAGGGGGCTTGGGACAATCAGCCCCAGCATTTT. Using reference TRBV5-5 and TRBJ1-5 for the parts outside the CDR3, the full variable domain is DAGVTQSPTHLIKTRGQQVTLRCSPISGHKSVSWYQQVLGQGPQFIFQYYEKEERGRGNFPDRFSARQFPNYSSELNVNALLLGDSALYLCASSQGAWDNQPQHFGDGTRLSIL.

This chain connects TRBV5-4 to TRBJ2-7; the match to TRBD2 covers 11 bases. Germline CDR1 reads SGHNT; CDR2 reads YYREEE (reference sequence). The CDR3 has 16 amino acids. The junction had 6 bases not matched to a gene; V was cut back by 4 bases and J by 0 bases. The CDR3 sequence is CASSPGLAESSYEQYF. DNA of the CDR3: TGTGCCAGCAGCCCGGGACTAGCGGAGAGCTCCTACGAGCAGTACTTC.

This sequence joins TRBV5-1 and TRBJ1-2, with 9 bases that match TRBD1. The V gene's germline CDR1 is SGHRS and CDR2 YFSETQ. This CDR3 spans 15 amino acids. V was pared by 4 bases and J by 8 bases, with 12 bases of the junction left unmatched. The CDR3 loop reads CASSMRPGQGSGYTF. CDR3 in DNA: TGCGCCAGCAGCATGCGACCGGGACAGGGTTCCGGCTACACCTTC.

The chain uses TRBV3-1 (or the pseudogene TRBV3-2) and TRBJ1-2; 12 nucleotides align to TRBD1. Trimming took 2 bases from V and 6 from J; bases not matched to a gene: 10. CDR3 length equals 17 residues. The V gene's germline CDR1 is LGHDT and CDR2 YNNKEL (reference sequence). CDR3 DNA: TGTGCCAGCAGCCAACAATGGGAGGGACAGGGGGCCAATGGCTACACCTTC. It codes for CASSQQWEGQGANGYTF.

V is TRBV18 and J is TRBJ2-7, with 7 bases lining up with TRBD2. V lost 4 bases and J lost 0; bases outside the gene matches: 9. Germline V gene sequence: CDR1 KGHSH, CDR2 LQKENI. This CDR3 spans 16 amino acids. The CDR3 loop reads CASSQGPGGTSYEQYF. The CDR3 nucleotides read TGTGCCAGCTCACAAGGCCCCGGGGGGACCTCCTACGAGCAGTACTTC.

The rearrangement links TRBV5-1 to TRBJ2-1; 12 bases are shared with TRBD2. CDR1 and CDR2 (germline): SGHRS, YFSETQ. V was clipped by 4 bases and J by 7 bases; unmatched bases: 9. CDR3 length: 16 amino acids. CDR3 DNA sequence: TGCGCCAGCAGCGTAGAGACTAGCGGGAGTGGTAATGAGCAGTTCTTC. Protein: CASSVETSGSGNEQFF.

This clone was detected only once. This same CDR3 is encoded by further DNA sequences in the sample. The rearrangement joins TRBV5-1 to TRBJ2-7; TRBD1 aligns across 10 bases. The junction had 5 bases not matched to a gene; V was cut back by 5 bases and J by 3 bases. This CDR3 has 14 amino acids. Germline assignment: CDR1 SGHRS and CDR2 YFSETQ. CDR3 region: CASRTGTGVYEQYF. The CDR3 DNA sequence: TGCGCCAGCAGGACCGGGACAGGGGTCTACGAGCAGTACTTC.

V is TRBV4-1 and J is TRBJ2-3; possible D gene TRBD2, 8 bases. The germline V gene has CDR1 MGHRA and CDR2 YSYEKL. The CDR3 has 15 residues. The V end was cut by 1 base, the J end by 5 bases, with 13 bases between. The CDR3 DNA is TGCGCCAGCAGCCAAGTTAGCGGGACAGTAGATACGCAGTATTTT. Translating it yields CASSQVSGTVDTQYF.

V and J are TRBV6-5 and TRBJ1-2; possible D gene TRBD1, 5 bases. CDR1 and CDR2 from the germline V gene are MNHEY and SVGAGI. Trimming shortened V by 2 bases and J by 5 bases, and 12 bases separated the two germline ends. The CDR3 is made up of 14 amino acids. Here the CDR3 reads CASSYGALSYGYTF. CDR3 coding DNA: TGTGCCAGCAGTTACGGGGCCCTTTCTTATGGCTACACCTTC.

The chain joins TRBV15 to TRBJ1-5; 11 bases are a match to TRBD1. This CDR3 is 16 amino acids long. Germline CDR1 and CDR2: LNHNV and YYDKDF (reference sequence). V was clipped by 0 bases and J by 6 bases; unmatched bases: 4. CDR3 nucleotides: TGTGCCACCAGCAGAGACGGGACAGGGGGAGGTCAGCCCCAGCATTTT. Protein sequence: CATSRDGTGGGQPQHF.

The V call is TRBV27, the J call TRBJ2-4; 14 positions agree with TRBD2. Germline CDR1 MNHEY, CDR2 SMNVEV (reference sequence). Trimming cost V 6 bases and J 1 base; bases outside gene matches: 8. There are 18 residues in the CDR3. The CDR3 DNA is TGTGCCAGCAGACGCACCGGGACTAGCGGGAGCGCCAAAAACATTCAGTACTTC. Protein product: CASRRTGTSGSAKNIQYF.

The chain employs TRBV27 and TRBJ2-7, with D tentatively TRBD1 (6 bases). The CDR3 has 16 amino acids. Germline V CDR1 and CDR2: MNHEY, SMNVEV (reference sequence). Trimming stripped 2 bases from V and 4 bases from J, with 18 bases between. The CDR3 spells CASSLVSLGGRYEQYF. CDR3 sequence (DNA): TGTGCCAGCAGTTTAGTGAGTCTTGGGGGCAGGTACGAGCAGTACTTC.

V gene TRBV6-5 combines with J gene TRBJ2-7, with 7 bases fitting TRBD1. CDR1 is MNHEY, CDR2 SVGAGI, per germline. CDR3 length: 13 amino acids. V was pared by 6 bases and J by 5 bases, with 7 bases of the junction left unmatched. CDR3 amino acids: CASSGTAEDEQYF. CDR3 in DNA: TGTGCCAGCAGCGGGACAGCAGAGGACGAGCAGTACTTC.

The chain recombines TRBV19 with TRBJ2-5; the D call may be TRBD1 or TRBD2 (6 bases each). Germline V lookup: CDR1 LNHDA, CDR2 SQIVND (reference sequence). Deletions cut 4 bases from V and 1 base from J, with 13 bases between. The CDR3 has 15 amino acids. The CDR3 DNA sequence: TGTGCCAGTAGTACCAGGACGGGGGCCCAAGAGACCCAGTACTTC. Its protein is CASSTRTGAQETQYF. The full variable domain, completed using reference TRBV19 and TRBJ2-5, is DGGITQSPKYLFRKEGQNVTLSCEQNLNHDAMYWYRQDPGQGLRLIYYSQIVNDFQKGDIAEGYSVSREKKESFPLTVTSAQKNPTAFYLCASSTRTGAQETQYFGPGTRLLVL.

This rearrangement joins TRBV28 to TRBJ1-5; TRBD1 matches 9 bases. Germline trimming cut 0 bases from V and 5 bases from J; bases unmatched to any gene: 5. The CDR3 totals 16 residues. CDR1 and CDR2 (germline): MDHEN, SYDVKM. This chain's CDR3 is CASSLWGQGTDQPQHF. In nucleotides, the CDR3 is TGTGCCAGCAGTTTATGGGGACAGGGAACCGATCAGCCCCAGCATTTT.

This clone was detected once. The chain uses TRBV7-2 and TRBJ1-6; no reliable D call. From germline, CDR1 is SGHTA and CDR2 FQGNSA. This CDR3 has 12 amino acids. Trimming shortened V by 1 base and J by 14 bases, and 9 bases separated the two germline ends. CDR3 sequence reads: CASSLVEQALHF. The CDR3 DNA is TGTGCCAGCAGCTTAGTGGAGCAAGCCCTCCACTTT.

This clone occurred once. The CDR3 bases are TGTGCCAGCAGCGACGGACTAGCGGGAGGGCTAAAGTTCTTC. Translated: CASSDGLAGGLKFF. The V gene is TRBV2, the J gene TRBJ2-1; 15 nucleotides align to TRBD2. J was trimmed by 14 bases and V by 6 bases; bases with no gene match: 8. The CDR3 covers 14 residues. Germline CDR1 SNHLY, CDR2 FYNNEI.